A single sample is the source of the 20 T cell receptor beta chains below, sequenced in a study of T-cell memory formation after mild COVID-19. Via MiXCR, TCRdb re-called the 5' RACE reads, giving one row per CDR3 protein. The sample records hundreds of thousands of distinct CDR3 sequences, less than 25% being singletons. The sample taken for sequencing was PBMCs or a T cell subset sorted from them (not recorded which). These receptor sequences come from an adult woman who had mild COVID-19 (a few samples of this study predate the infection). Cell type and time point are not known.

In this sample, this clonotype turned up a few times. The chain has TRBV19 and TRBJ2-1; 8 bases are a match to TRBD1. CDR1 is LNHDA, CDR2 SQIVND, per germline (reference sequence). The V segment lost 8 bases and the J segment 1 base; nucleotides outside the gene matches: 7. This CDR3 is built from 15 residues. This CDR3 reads CASSPGGKSYNEQFF. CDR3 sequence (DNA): TGTGCCAGTTCTCCAGGGGGCAAGTCCTACAATGAGCAGTTCTTC.

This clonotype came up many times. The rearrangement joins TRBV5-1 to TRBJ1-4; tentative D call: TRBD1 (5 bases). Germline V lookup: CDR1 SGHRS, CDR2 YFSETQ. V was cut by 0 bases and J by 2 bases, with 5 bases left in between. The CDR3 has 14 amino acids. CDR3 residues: CASSLGGTNEKLFF. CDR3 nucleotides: TGCGCCAGCAGCTTGGGGGGGACTAATGAAAAACTGTTTTTT.

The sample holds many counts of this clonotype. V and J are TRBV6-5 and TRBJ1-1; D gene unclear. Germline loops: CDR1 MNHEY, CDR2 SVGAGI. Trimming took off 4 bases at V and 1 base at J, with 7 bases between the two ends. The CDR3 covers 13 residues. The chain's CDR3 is CASSFSSNTEAFF. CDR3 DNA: TGTGCCAGCAGTTTTTCATCGAACACTGAAGCTTTCTTT.

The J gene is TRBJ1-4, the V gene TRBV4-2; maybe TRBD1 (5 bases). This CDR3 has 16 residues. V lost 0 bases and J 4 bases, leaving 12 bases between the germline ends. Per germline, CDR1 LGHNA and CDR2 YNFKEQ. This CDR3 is CASSQDIGASNEKLFF. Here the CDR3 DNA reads TGTGCCAGCAGCCAAGATATAGGGGCGAGTAATGAAAAACTGTTTTTT.

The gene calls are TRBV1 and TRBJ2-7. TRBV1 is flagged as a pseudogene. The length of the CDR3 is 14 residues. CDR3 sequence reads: CTSSFGLWYYEQYF. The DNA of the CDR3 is TGCACCAGCTCTTTTGGGCTCTGGTACTACGAGCAGTACTTC.

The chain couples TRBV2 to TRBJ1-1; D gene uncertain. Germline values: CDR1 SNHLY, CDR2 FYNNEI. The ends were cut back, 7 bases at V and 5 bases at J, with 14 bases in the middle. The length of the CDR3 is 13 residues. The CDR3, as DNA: TGTGCCAGCATCATGGGGAGGGATACTGAAGCTTTCTTT. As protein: CASIMGRDTEAFF.

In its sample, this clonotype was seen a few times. DNA for the CDR3: TGTGCCAGCAGTAACGCCCCAGGGGAGGCACGATCCTACGAGCAGTACTTC. This sequence encodes CASSNAPGEARSYEQYF. The V and J genes are TRBV7-9 and TRBJ2-7; the D gene could be TRBD1 or TRBD2 (6 bases each). This CDR3 is 17 amino acids long. Germline V gene data show CDR1 as SEHNR and CDR2 as FQNEAQ (reference sequence). Trimming cost V 6 bases and J 1 base, with 22 bases left between them.

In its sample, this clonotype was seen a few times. DNA for the CDR3: TGCAGCGTTGAATCCGACAGCTACAATGAGCAGTTCTTC. This encodes CSVESDSYNEQFF. The rearrangement joins TRBV29-1 to TRBJ2-1; a weak D match, TRBD1 (5 bases). Germline CDR1 is SQVTM and CDR2 is ANQGSEA. CDR3 size: 13 residues. Trimming took off 2 bases at V and 3 bases at J, with 8 bases between the two ends.

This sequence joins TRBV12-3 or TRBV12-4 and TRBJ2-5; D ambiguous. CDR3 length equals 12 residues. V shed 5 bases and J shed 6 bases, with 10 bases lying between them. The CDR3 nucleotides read TGTGCCAGCAGTCCTGTAGTGCAGACCCAGTACTTC. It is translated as CASSPVVQTQYF.

The CDR3 is CASSLTSAGVNADTQYF. CDR3 sequence (DNA): TGTGCCAGCAGTTTAACTTCGGCGGGAGTAAACGCAGATACGCAGTATTTT. This rearrangement joins TRBV28 to TRBJ2-3, with 7 positions matching TRBD2. V lost 2 bases to trimming and J lost 4 bases; unmatched junction nucleotides: 12. Germline CDR1 MDHEN, CDR2 SYDVKM. The CDR3 runs 17 residues.

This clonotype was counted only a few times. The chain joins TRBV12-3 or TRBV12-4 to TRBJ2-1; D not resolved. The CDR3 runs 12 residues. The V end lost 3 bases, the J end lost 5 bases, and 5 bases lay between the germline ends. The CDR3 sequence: CASSLVNNEQFF. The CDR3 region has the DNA TGTGCCAGCAGTTTGGTAAACAATGAGCAGTTCTTC.

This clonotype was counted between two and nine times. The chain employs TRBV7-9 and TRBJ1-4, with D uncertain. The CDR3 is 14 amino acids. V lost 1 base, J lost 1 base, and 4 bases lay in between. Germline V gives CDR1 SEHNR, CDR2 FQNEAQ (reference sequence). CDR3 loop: CASSLVVTNEKLFF. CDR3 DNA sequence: TGTGCCAGCAGCTTAGTAGTAACTAATGAAAAACTGTTTTTT.

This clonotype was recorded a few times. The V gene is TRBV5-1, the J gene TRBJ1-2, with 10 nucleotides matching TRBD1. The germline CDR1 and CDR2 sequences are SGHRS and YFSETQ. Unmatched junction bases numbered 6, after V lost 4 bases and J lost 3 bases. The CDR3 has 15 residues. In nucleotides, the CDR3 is TGCGCCAGCAGCGCGGGACAGGGGTCCTACTATGGCTACACCTTC. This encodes CASSAGQGSYYGYTF.

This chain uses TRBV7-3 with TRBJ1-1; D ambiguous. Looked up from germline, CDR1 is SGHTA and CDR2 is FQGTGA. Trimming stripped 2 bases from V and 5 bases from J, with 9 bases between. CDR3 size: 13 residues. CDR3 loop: CASSLPTSTEAFF. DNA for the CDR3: TGTGCCAGCAGCTTACCCACTTCTACTGAAGCTTTCTTT.

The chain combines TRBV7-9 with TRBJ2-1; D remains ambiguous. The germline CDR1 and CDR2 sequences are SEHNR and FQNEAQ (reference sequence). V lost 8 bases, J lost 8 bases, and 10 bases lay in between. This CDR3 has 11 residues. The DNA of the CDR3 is TGTGCCAGCCCCGTGTTCGATGAGCAGTTCTTC. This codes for CASPVFDEQFF.

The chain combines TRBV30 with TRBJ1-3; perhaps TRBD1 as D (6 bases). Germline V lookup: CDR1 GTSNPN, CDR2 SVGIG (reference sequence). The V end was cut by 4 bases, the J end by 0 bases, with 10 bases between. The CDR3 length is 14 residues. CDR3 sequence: CAWNQGFSGNTIYF. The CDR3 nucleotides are TGTGCCTGGAACCAGGGGTTCTCTGGAAACACCATATATTTT.

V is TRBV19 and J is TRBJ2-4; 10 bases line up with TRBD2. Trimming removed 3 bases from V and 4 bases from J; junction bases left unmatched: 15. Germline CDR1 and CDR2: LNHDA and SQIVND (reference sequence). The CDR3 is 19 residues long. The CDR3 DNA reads TGTGCCAGTAGTATCTGGCTAGCGGGAGATCCGTTGGCAAAAAACATTCAGTACTTC. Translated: CASSIWLAGDPLAKNIQYF.

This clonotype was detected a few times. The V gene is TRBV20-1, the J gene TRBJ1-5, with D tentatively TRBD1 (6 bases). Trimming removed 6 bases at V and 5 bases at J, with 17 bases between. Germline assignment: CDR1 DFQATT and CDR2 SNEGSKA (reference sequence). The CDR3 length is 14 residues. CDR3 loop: CSAYPRGRDQPQHF. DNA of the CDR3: TGCAGTGCCTACCCCAGGGGACGCGATCAGCCCCAGCATTTT.

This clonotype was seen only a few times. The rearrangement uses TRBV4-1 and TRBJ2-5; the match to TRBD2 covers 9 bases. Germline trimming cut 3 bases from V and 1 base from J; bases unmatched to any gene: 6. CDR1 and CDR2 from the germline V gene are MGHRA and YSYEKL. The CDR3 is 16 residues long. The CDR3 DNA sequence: TGCGCCAGCAGCCAGGGTAGCGGGGGAATCCAAGAGACCCAGTACTTC. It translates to CASSQGSGGIQETQYF.

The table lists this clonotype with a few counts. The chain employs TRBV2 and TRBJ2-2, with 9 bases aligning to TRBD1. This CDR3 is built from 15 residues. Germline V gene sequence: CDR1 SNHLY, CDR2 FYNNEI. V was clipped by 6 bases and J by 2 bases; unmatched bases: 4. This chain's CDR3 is CASRRDRVNTGELFF. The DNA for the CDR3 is TGTGCCAGCAGACGGGACAGGGTAAACACCGGGGAGCTGTTTTTT.